This is a list of T cell receptor beta chains from one sample in a study of CD8 T cells in Susac syndrome. MiXCR, run by TCRdb on the immunoSEQ multiplex PCR reads, gives a single entry per CDR3 protein. Altogether 90,000 to 150,000 distinct CDR3 sequences are present, about 93% being singletons, with the ten largest covering around 0.1%. Sequences were obtained from CD4+ T cells from PBMCs. Source of these receptors: a human donor in good health. CDR3s include the opening cysteine and the closing phenylalanine or tryptophan. Each record gives: V gene, J gene, clone size, D gene, CDR3 DNA, CDR3 protein. The D gene is left open where the match is weak. The listing skips clone size in some rows; elsewhere it reads once, few, many or a size class.

>TRBV19|TRBJ1-1|NA|NA
TGTGCCAGTAGGGGCCTACAAAAGGAGGCTTTCTTT
CASRGLQKEAFF
>TRBV3-1|TRBJ2-5|NA|NA
TGTGCCAGCAGCCAAGTGCAACAGGAGACCCAGTACTTC
CASSQVQQETQYF
>TRBV27|TRBJ2-6|once|NA
TGTGCCAGCAGTTCCGAGATCTCTGGGGCCAACGTCCTGACTTTC
CASSSEISGANVLTF
>TRBV30|TRBJ2-3|NA|TRBD2
TGTGCCTGGAGTGAGGGACTAGCGGTCACAGATACGCAGTATTTT
CAWSEGLAVTDTQYF
>TRBV28|TRBJ2-7|NA|NA
TGTGCCAGCAGTCCATCGGTAGAAGAGCAGTACTTC
CASSPSVEEQYF
>TRBV12-3/TRBV12-4|TRBJ2-6|NA|TRBD1
TGTGCCAGCAGTTCCGCACAGGGGTCCCGCTCTGGGGCCAACGTCCTGACTTTC
CASSSAQGSRSGANVLTF
>TRBV29-1|TRBJ1-2|NA|TRBD1
TGCAGCGTTGCCCCGCCAGGGGGCGCGGACTATGGCTACACCTTC
CSVAPPGGADYGYTF
>TRBV2|TRBJ1-4|NA|NA
TGTGCCAGCAGTGTAGAAGGGGCAACTAATGAAAAACTGTTTTTT
CASSVEGATNEKLFF
>TRBV2|TRBJ1-5|NA|NA
TGTGCCAGCCAGGACGATAGCAATCAGCCCCAGCATTTT
CASQDDSNQPQHF
>TRBV3-1|TRBJ2-7|NA|TRBD2
TGTGCCAGCAGCCAGAAAGCGGGAGCTGGCTACGAGCAGTACTTC
CASSQKAGAGYEQYF
>TRBV5-1|TRBJ1-2|NA|TRBD1
TGCGCCAGCAGCATGGCCGGACAGGAGCGCGGCTACACCTTC
CASSMAGQERGYTF
>TRBV7-2|TRBJ2-5|NA|NA
TGTGCCAGCAGCTTACCCTTAGAGACCCAGTACTTC
CASSLPLETQYF
>TRBV7-3|TRBJ2-2|NA|TRBD2
TGTGCCAGCAGCCCCCCCCTAGCGGGAGGACGACACGGGGAGCTGTTTTTT
CASSPPLAGGRHGELFF
>TRBV6-5|TRBJ1-1|NA|NA
TGTGCCAGCAGTTCTCCGGGACCCACTTTCTTT
CASSSPGPTFF
>TRBV5-1|TRBJ2-1|NA|TRBD2
TGCGCCAGCAGCTTGGTTGGGACTAGTGACAATGAGCAGTTCTTC
CASSLVGTSDNEQFF
>TRBV2|TRBJ1-1|NA|NA
TGTGCCAGCGGACGAGCCCTGAACACTGAAGCTTTCTTT
CASGRALNTEAFF
>TRBV12-3/TRBV12-4|TRBJ2-1|NA|NA
TGTGCCAGCAGTTTAAGGGACTCCCCAACCTTC
CASSLRDSPTF
>TRBV6-1|TRBJ1-2|NA|NA
TGTGCCAGCAGTGGGGGGCAAGTCTATGGCTACACCTTC
CASSGGQVYGYTF